This T cell receptor beta chain was recorded in a study of tumor-infiltrating lymphocytes in localized non-small cell lung cancer. In the study overall: Several tumor histologies, both smoking statuses, and some post-neoadjuvant chemotherapy samples were included. Resected tumor was paired with non-adjacent uninvolved lung from the same patient.

CDR3 length: 18 residues. Per germline, CDR1 MDHEN and CDR2 SYDVKM. Deletions cut 4 bases from V and 4 bases from J, with 25 bases between. Study-level points and caveats: No T-cell fraction difference was seen between IM1 and IM2 tumors. TCR sequencing covered a subset of patients with enough tissue.

In the case of this clone: The target antigen is unknown.

Generated by immunoSEQ multiplex PCR, the TCRdb table keeps only in-frame clones and is missing some. Seen here are about 12,000 clones, 67% observed once, and the top ten hold roughly 9.6%. The clonotype was recovered from a human donor with non-small cell lung cancer. Source material: uninvolved lung tissue not adjacent to the tumor. The genes are TRBV28 and TRBJ1-2; D is ambiguous. CDR3 sequence: CASSSQLRTVSRGYGYTF. In DNA, the CDR3 is TGTGCCAGCAGTTCCCAACTCCGTACGGTCTCACGGGGCTATGGCTACACCTTC.